This note documents a single TCR beta chain sequence. The antigen is undetermined. 5'RACE template switching generated TCR cDNA, adding a universal primer site and UMIs. One entry per CDR3 protein results from TCRdb running MiXCR on the 5' RACE reads. The sample includes approximately 450,000 distinct CDR3 sequences, around 20% of them seen just once. The CDR3 is made up of 13 amino acids. The V end was cut by 0 bases, the J end by 5 bases, with 7 bases between. Germline CDR1 is LNHNV and CDR2 is YYDKDF (reference sequence). The source of the sample is a study of T cells after yellow fever vaccination. Study conclusions and caveats: CD4 and CD8 compartments shared a small share of clonotypes, likely from convergent recombination. Most primary-vaccination clones reappeared after the booster (about 96% CD4, about 88% CD8).

Sequencing used PBMCs, obtained before the yellow fever booster vaccination. The chain is built from TRBV15 and TRBJ2-5; D uncertain. This TCR derives from a man aged 18 to 30 who received the YFV17D yellow fever vaccine. The chain's CDR3 is CATSRDEVETQYF. The CDR3 DNA follows: TGTGCCACCAGCAGAGATGAGGTCGAGACCCAGTACTTC.